In its sample, the clone carrying this T cell receptor (beta chain) was seen a few times. It was RNA transcripts that yielded the amplified TCR beta CDR3 regions. HTBI primers drove first-round RT-PCR of the TCR CDR3. One entry per CDR3 protein, called by TCRdb with MiXCR from the multiplex PCR reads. The sample carries about 620,000 distinct CDR3 sequences, about 17% recorded once. These data originate in a study of T cells in Graves' hyperthyroidism and ophthalmopathy. Stable Graves' hyperthyroidism denoted no ophthalmopathy progression over 18 months. Germline V CDR1 and CDR2: DFQATT, SNEGSKA (reference sequence). The CDR3 spans 14 residues. The V end was cut by 0 bases, the J end by 0 bases, with 9 bases between.

This chain uses TRBV20-1 with TRBJ2-7; D might be TRBD2 (5 bases). The clonotype comes from a woman in her 30s with Graves' hyperthyroidism. What was sequenced was blood. CDR3 nucleotide sequence: TGCAGTGCTAGAGATAGGGAGAGCTCCTACGAGCAGTACTTC. It specifies CSARDRESSYEQYF.